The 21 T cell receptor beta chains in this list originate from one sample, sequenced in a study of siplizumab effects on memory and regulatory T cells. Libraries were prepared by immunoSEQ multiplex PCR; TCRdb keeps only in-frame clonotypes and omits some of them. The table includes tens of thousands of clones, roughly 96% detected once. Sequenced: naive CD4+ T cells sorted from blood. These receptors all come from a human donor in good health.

The CDR3 region is CATSRPLGNTIYF. As DNA, the CDR3 is TGTGCCACCAGCAGACCCCTTGGGAACACCATATATTTT. The chain has TRBV15 and TRBJ1-3; D remains ambiguous. The length of the CDR3 is 13 residues. The V end was cut by 2 bases, the J end by 7 bases, with 9 bases between. Germline lookup yields CDR1 LNHNV and CDR2 YYDKDF (reference sequence).

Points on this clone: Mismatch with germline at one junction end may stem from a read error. The CDR3 bases are TGCGCCAGCAGCGAAGAGACAGGGGCACCCTATGGCTACACCTTC. It encodes CASSEETGAPYGYTF. This sequence joins TRBV4-1 and TRBJ1-2; 8 bases match TRBD1. The CDR3 runs 15 residues. Germline V gene sequence: CDR1 MGHRA, CDR2 YSYEKL.

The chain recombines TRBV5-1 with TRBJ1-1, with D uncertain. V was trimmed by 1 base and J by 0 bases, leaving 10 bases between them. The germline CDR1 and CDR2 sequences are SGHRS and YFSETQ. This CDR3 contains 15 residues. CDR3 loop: CASSLIAEVNTEAFF. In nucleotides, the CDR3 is TGCGCCAGCAGCTTGATTGCAGAAGTGAACACTGAAGCTTTCTTT.

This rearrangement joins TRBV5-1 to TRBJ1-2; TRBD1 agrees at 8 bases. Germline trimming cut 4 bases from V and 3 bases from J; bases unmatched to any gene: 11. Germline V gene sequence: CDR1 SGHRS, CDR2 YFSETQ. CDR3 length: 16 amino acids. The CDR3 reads CASSPPPGQGDYGYTF. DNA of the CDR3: TGCGCCAGCAGCCCACCCCCCGGACAGGGAGACTATGGCTACACCTTC. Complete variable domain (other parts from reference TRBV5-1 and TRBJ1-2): KAGVTQTPRYLIKTRGQQVTLSCSPISGHRSVSWYQQTPGQGLQFLFEYFSETQRNKGNFPGRFSGRQFSNSRSEMNVSTLELGDSALYLCASSPPPGQGDYGYTFGSGTRLTVV.

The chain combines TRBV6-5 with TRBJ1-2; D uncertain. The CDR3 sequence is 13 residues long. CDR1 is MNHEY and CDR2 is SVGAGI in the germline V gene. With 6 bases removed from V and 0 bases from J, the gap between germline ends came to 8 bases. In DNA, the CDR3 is TGTGCCAGCAGCCCCGGGGCTAACTATGGCTACACCTTC. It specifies CASSPGANYGYTF.

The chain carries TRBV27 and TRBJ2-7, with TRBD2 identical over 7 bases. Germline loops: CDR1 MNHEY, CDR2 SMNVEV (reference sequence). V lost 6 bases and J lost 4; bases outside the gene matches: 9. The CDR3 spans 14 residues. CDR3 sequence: CASRMGGGWYEQYF. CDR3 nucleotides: TGTGCCAGCAGGATGGGCGGGGGTTGGTACGAGCAGTACTTC.

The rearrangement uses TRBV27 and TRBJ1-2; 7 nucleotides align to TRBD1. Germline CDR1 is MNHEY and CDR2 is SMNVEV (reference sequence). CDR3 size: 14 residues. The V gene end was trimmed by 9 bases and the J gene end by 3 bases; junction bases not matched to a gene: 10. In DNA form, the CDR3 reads TGTGCCAGAGGAGGACGGGGGACAGACTATGGCTACACCTTC. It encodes CARGGRGTDYGYTF.

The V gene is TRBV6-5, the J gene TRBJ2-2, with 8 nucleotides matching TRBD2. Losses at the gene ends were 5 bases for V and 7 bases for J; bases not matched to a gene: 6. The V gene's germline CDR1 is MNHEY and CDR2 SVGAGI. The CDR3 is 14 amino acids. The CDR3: CASSREGMGGELFF. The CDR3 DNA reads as TGTGCCAGCAGTCGGGAGGGGATGGGCGGGGAGCTGTTTTTT.

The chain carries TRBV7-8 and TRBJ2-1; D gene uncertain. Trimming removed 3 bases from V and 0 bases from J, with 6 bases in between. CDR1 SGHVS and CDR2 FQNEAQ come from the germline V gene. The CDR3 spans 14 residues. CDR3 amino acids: CASSLQASYNEQFF. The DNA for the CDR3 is TGTGCCAGCAGCTTGCAGGCCTCCTACAATGAGCAGTTCTTC. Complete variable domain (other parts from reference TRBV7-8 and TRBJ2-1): GAGVSQSPRYKVAKRGQDVALRCDPISGHVSLFWYQQALGQGPEFLTYFQNEAQLDKSGLPSDRFFAERPEGSVSTLKIQRTQQEDSAVYLCASSLQASYNEQFFGPGTRLTVL.

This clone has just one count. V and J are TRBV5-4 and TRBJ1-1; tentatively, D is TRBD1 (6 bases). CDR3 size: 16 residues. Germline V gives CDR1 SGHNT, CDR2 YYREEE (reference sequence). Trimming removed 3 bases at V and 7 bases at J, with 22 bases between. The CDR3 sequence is CASSSPGDRLTHEAFF. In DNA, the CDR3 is TGTGCCAGCAGCTCGCCAGGGGATCGATTAACTCATGAAGCTTTCTTT.

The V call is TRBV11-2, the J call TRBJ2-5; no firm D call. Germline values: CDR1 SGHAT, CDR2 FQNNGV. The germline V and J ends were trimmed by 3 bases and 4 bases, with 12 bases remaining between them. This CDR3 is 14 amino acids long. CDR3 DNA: TGTGCCAGCAGCTTGTATCCGTTTCGAGAGACCCAGTACTTC. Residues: CASSLYPFRETQYF.

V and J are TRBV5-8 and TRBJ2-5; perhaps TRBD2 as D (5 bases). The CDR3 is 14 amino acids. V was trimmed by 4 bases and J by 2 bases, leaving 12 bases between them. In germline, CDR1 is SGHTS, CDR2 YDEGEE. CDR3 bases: TGTGCCAGCAGCCCGCGGGTCAGACAAGAGACCCAGTACTTC. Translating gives CASSPRVRQETQYF.

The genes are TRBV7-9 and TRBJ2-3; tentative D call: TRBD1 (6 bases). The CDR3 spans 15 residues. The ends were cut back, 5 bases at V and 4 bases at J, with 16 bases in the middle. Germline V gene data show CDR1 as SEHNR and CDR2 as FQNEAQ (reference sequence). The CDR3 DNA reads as TGTGCCAGCAGCCTACGTACAGGGTACCCAGATACGCAGTATTTT. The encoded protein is CASSLRTGYPDTQYF.

Here the CDR3 DNA reads TGTGCCTGGGGGGGACAGGGTATGAACACTGAAGCTTTCTTT. Translating it yields CAWGGQGMNTEAFF. The chain has TRBV30 and TRBJ1-1, with 9 bases matching TRBD1. Germline CDR1 and CDR2: GTSNPN and SVGIG (reference sequence). This CDR3 has 14 amino acids. J lost 0 bases, V lost 5 bases, and 4 bases had no gene match.

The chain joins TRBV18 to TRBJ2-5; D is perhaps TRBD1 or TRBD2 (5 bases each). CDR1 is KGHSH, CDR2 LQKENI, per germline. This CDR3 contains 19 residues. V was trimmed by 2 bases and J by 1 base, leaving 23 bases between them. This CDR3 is CASSPFLVQGLGVQETQYF. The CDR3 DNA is TGTGCCAGCTCACCATTTCTGGTGCAGGGTTTGGGGGTCCAAGAGACCCAGTACTTC. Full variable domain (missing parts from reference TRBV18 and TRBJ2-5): NAGVMQNPRHLVRRRGQEARLRCSPMKGHSHVYWYRQLPEEGLKFMVYLQKENIIDESGMPKERFSAEFPKEGPSILRIQQVVRGDSAAYFCASSPFLVQGLGVQETQYFGPGTRLLVL.

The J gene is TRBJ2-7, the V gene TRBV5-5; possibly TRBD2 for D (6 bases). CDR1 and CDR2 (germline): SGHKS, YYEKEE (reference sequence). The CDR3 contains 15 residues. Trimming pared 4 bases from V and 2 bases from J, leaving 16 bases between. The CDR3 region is CASSTGTFFAYEQYF. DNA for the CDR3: TGTGCCAGCAGCACGGGGACTTTTTTCGCCTACGAGCAGTACTTC.

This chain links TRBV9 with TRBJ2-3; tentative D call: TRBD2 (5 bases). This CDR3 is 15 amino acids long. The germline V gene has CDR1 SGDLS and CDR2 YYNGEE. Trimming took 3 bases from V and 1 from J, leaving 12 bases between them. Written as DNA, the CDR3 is TGTGCCAGCAGCGGTAGCGAAGCAGGCACAGATACGCAGTATTTT. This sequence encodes CASSGSEAGTDTQYF.

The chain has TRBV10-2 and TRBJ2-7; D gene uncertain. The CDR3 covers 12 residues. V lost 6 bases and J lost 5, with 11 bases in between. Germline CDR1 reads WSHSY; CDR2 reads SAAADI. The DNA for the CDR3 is TGCGCCAGCAGAATAGGGTGGGACGAGCAGTACTTC. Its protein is CASRIGWDEQYF.

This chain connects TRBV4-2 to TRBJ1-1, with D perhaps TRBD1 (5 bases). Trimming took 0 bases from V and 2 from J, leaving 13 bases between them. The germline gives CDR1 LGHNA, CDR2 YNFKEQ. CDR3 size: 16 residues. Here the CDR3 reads CASSQDIWQGNTEAFF. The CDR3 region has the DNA TGTGCCAGCAGCCAAGATATCTGGCAGGGAAACACTGAAGCTTTCTTT.

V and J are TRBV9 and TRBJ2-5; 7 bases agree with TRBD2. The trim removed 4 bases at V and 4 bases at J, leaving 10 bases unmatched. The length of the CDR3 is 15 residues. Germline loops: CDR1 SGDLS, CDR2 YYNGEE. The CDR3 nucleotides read TGTGCCAGCAGCCCCCCCCGCGGGGGACGAGAGACCCAGTACTTC. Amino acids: CASSPPRGGRETQYF.

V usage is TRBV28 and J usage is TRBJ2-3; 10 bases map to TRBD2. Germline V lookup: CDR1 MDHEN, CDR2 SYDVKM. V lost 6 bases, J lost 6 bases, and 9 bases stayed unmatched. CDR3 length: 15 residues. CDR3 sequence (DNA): TGTGCCAGCAGCAATAGCGGGGGGACTAGCGATACGCAGTATTTT. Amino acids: CASSNSGGTSDTQYF. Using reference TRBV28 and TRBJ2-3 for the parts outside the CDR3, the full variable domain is DVKVTQSSRYLVKRTGEKVFLECVQDMDHENMFWYRQDPGLGLRLIYFSYDVKMKEKGDIPEGYSVSREKKERFSLILESASTNQTSMYLCASSNSGGTSDTQYFGPGTRLTVL.